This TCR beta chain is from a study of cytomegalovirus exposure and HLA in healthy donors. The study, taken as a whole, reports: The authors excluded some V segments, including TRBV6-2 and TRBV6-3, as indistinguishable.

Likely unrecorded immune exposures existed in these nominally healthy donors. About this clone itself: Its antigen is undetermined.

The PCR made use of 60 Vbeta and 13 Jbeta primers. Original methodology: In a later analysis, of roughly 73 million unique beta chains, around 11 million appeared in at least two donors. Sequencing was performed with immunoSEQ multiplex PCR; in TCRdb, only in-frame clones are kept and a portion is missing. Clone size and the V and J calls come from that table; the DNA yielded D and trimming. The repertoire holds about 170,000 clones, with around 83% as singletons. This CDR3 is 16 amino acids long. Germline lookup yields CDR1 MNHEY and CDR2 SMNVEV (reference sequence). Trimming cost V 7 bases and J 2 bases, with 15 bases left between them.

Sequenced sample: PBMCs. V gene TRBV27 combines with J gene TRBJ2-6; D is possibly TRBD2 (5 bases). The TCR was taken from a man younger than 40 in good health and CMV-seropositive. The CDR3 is CASTGNFGPGANVLTF. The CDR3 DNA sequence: TGTGCCAGCACGGGGAACTTCGGGCCTGGGGCCAACGTCCTGACTTTC.